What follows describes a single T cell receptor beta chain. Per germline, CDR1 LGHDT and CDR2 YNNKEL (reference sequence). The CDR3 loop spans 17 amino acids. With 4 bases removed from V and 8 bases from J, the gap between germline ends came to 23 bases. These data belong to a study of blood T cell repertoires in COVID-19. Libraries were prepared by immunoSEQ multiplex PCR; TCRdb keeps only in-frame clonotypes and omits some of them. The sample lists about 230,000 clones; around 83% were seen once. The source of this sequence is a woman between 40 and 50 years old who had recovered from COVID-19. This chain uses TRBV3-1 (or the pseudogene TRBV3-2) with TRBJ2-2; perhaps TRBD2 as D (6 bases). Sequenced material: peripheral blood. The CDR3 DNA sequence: TGTGCCAGCAGCCTAAGGAGCCGGACTAAGGTGGGGGGGGAGCTGTTTTTT. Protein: CASSLRSRTKVGGELFF.